The clone carrying this TCR beta chain came up once. The antigen remains unidentified. These data originate in a study of long-term antiretroviral therapy in people with HIV. Overall study findings and caveats: Clonotypes expanded prior to ART showed repertoire dominance at all sampled time points.

V gave up 4 bases and J gave up 1 base; unmatched junction bases: 6. The CDR3 spans 15 residues. Germline CDR1 and CDR2: LGHNA and YNFKEQ. Sequencing used immunoSEQ v3.0 at survey level. The assay was immunoSEQ multiplex PCR, and TCRdb's table has in-frame clones only and misses some. The table lists about 21,000 clones, approximately 86% of them singletons. The specimen comprised unsorted PBMCs, sampled 2.1 years after starting antiretroviral therapy. The receptor was derived from a man aged 18-30 years with HIV. V usage is TRBV4-2 and J usage is TRBJ1-1; TRBD1 matches at 7 bases. The DNA of the CDR3 is TGTGCCAGCAGCCGGGGGGACAGCGGGAACACTGAAGCTTTCTTT. Its translation is CASSRGDSGNTEAFF.